Here is one T cell receptor (beta chain) with its context. This record comes from a study of blood T cell repertoires in COVID-19. Turning to the study itself: Spain, Italy and the United States supplied samples that represented acute and convalescent COVID-19. PBMCs, B-cell-depleted T cells, or T cells provided the cDNA or gDNA that made up the material.

Germline CDR1 SGHTS, CDR2 YDEGEE. V gave up 3 bases and J gave up 0 bases, with 16 bases separating them. This CDR3 region has 17 residues. Authors' processing steps: Reference gene primer amplification in the assay estimated nucleated cell counts. Using immunoSEQ multiplex PCR, the repertoire was profiled, and TCRdb retains in-frame clones only, with some absent. V and J calls and clone size come straight from that table; D and trimming were deduced from the DNA. The sample contains fewer than 200,000 clones, around 80% of which appear only once. The specimen sequenced was peripheral blood. This receptor was obtained from a man aged 60 to 69 with acute or convalescent COVID-19. The chain recombines TRBV5-8 with TRBJ2-1; unclear D gene. The CDR3 protein is CASSYSLGLPSYNEQFF. CDR3 nucleotide sequence: TGTGCCAGCAGCTATTCCCTTGGCTTACCCTCCTACAATGAGCAGTTCTTC.